This entry concerns a single T cell receptor (beta chain). This entry belongs to a study of blood T cell repertoires in COVID-19. Study in general: There were acute and convalescent COVID-19 samples, and they came from the United States, Italy and Spain. Sources were T cells, B-cell-depleted T cells, or PBMCs; the material itself was cDNA or gDNA.

Original processing notes: The assay estimated nucleated cells by amplifying reference gene primers. Profiled with immunoSEQ multiplex PCR; TCRdb holds only in-frame clones, not every one. V and J calls and clone size are those listed in that table; D and trimming were worked out from the DNA. The sample lists more than 200,000 clones, less than 90% occurring once. This receptor was taken from a man aged 35-49 years with acute or convalescent COVID-19. The sequenced material came from peripheral blood.

CDR3 protein: CASSYSISLSNYGYTF. The CDR3 DNA follows: TGTGCCAGCAGTTACTCGATATCACTGTCTAACTATGGCTACACCTTC. This chain connects TRBV6-5 to TRBJ1-2, with D unresolved. The CDR3 is made up of 16 amino acids. Germline V gene lookup returns CDR1 MNHEY and CDR2 SVGAGI. V shed 0 bases and J shed 0 bases, with 11 bases lying between them.